This TCR beta chain is drawn from a study of cytomegalovirus exposure and HLA in healthy donors. Overall study: The same platform was used for the 130 or so validation repertoires as for the approximately 730 first-cohort repertoires, as reported in a later analysis.

Clones were sequenced by immunoSEQ multiplex PCR, and TCRdb holds only the in-frame ones, with some missing. The data contain some 150,000 clones, about 86% of them singletons. V lost 5 bases to trimming and J lost 1 base, with 6 bases between them. CDR3 length: 11 residues. CDR1 is DFQATT, CDR2 SNEGSKA, per germline (reference sequence). This TCR derives from a young man in good health and CMV-seropositive. The sample consisted of PBMCs. This chain uses TRBV20-1 with TRBJ2-7; D not certain. The CDR3 region is CSARFSYEQYF. DNA of the CDR3: TGCAGTGCTCGTTTTTCCTACGAGCAGTACTTC.